A selection of T cell receptor beta chains follows, all from one sample in a study of blood T cells in healthy people across ages. TCRdb re-called the 5' RACE reads through MiXCR, storing one row per CDR3 protein. Of about 380,000 distinct CDR3 sequences in the sample, over 45% were seen once. Source material: blood. These receptors all come from a man aged 60 to 69 in good health. Both conserved end residues are part of each CDR3. D genes are given only for firm matches. The size entry is marked missing in some rows and otherwise reads once, few, many or a size class.

j_call v_call clone_size d_call cdr3_nt cdr3_aa
TRBJ1-4 TRBV5-1 - - TGCGCCAGCAGCTTGGACGTTGAGGAAAAACTGTTTTTT CASSLDVEEKLFF
TRBJ1-4 TRBV10-3 - TRBD1 TGTGCCATCAGAGGGGACAGGGGAGCGGAAAAACTGTTTTTT CAIRGDRGAEKLFF
TRBJ2-5 TRBV20-1 - TRBD1 TGCAGTGCTAGGGTAGGGGGCTCGGAGACCCAGTACTTC CSARVGGSETQYF
TRBJ2-3 TRBV11-2 - TRBD2 TGTGCCAGCACCCTGCTAGCGGTAGGGACAGATACGCAGTATTTT CASTLLAVGTDTQYF
TRBJ1-1 TRBV30 - TRBD1 TGTGCCTGGAGTGTGTCCCCCTTACAGGGGGAAGCTTTCTTT CAWSVSPLQGEAFF
TRBJ2-5 TRBV9 - TRBD2 TGTGCCAGCAGCGAGTTTAGCGGGTTGAGGGAGACCCAGTACTTC CASSEFSGLRETQYF
TRBJ2-7 TRBV12-3/TRBV12-4 - TRBD1 TGTGCCAGCAGTCCTAAGGGGGCAGGGTCCTACGAGCAGTACTTC CASSPKGAGSYEQYF
TRBJ1-1 TRBV30 - TRBD1 TGTGCCTGGAGTGGTGCAGGGGGGTCTGAAGCTTTCTTT CAWSGAGGSEAFF
TRBJ2-1 TRBV6-1 - - TGTGCCAGCAGTGGCCTAAGACGGGGGGCGGACAATGAGCAGTTCTTC CASSGLRRGADNEQFF
TRBJ2-7 TRBV29-1 - - TGCAGCGCCATGACGACAGTGTCCTACGAGCAGTACTTC CSAMTTVSYEQYF
TRBJ2-5 TRBV6-5 many TRBD2 TGTGCCAGCAGTTACTCAAGCCCCCTAGCGGGGGGCATCGAGACCCAGTACTTC CASSYSSPLAGGIETQYF
TRBJ2-5 TRBV28 - TRBD2 TGTGCCAGCACCGTTGCGGGGGGCGATATGGAGACCCAGTACTTC CASTVAGGDMETQYF
TRBJ2-7 TRBV7-2 few - TGTGCCAGCAGCTTAGTCGTACGGGGGGACAACTACGAGCAGTACTTC CASSLVVRGDNYEQYF
TRBJ2-2 TRBV9 few - TGTGCCAGCAGCTCGCGACGAGGAGCGAACACCGGGGAGCTGTTTTTT CASSSRRGANTGELFF
TRBJ2-7 TRBV30 few TRBD2 TGTGCCTGGAGTGTCGGAAGCGGGGGCTACGAGCAGTACTTC CAWSVGSGGYEQYF
TRBJ1-5 TRBV20-1 few - TGCAGTGCTAGCAAGCCCAATCAGCCCCAGCATTTT CSASKPNQPQHF
TRBJ2-7 TRBV6-5 - TRBD1 TGTGCCAGCAGAACGGGGACAGGGGCATTTTACGAGCAGTACTTC CASRTGTGAFYEQYF
TRBJ2-4 TRBV29-1 - TRBD1 TGCAGCGCTACGGGGACAGGGGGAAACATTCAGTACTTC CSATGTGGNIQYF
TRBJ2-7 TRBV2 - TRBD1 TGTGCCAGCAGGGGGACAGGGAAAAGCGAGCAGTACTTC CASRGTGKSEQYF
TRBJ1-2 TRBV20-1 few - TGCAGTGCTAGAGACCCGGGGGTACGTGGCTACACCTTC CSARDPGVRGYTF
TRBJ1-2 TRBV20-1 - - TGCAGTGCCAGCCCCATTACTTATGGCTACACCTTC CSASPITYGYTF
TRBJ1-1 TRBV20-1 - - TGCAGTGCGCGCGCCCCGAACACTGAAGCTTTCTTT CSARAPNTEAFF
TRBJ2-1 TRBV3-1 - TRBD2 TGTGCCAGCAGCCCTTGGACTAGCCACCATGGCCCCTACAATGAGCAGTTCTTC CASSPWTSHHGPYNEQFF
TRBJ1-2 TRBV7-2 few - TGTGCCAGCAGCGAAAGGAATAACTATGGCTACACCTTC CASSERNNYGYTF
TRBJ2-6 TRBV12-3/TRBV12-4 - - TGTGCCAGCAGTTTTACGGGCAGAAGCTCTGGGGCCAACGTCCTGACTTTC CASSFTGRSSGANVLTF
TRBJ1-1 TRBV11-3 - - TGTGCCAGCAGCTCGCGGACAAGCAACACTGAAGCTTTCTTT CASSSRTSNTEAFF
TRBJ1-1 TRBV4-3 - - TGCGCCAGCAGCCCTCGGGGGCGCGACACTGAAGTTTTCTTT CASSPRGRDTEVFF
TRBJ2-3 TRBV20-1 - - TGCAGTGCTAGGTGGGGGGCAAGGGTCACAGATACGCAGTATTTT CSARWGARVTDTQYF
TRBJ1-4 TRBV4-2 few - TGTGCCAGCAGCCAAGACTACCGCCAAAAACTGTTTTTT CASSQDYRQKLFF
TRBJ2-7 TRBV10-3 - - TGTGCCGCGGGACAGCAACCCTACGAGCAGTACTTC CAAGQQPYEQYF
TRBJ2-1 TRBV12-3/TRBV12-4 - TRBD2 TGTGCCAGCAGTTTGAAGCGGGGGCCCTACAATGAGCAGTTCTTC CASSLKRGPYNEQFF
TRBJ2-3 TRBV2 - - TGTGCCGGCAGTGAAGCACCAATCTACCGGGACATAACGCAGTATTTT CAGSEAPIYRDITQYF
TRBJ2-4 TRBV20-1 - - TGCAGTGCTAGCTTGCCCGAACGAAGGATAAACATTCAGTACTTC CSASLPERRINIQYF
TRBJ1-6 TRBV25-1 - - TGTGCCAGCAGATCCAAGGAGGGGTGGAATTCACCCTTCCACTTT CASRSKEGWNSPFHF
TRBJ2-1 TRBV19 few - TGTGCCAGTAGCCTTATTAACGGGGGAATCTCCTACAATGAGCAGTTCTTC CASSLINGGISYNEQFF
TRBJ2-7 TRBV14 - TRBD2 TGTGCCAGCAGCCAAGATCGGCGGACTAGCGGGGCTTACGAGCAGTACTTC CASSQDRRTSGAYEQYF
TRBJ1-2 TRBV6-2/TRBV6-3 few - TGTGCCAGCAGGGTAGACAGCCTCTATGGCTACACCTTC CASRVDSLYGYTF
TRBJ2-7 TRBV12-3/TRBV12-4 - TRBD2 TGTGCCAGCAGCCCCGGACTAGCGGGGATTCACGAGCAGTACTTC CASSPGLAGIHEQYF
TRBJ2-3 TRBV7-2 - TRBD2 TGTGCCAGCAGCAAAATAGCGGGGGGCAAAATTGGAGATACGCAGTATTTT CASSKIAGGKIGDTQYF
TRBJ2-3 TRBV6-2/TRBV6-3 - - TGTGCCAGCAGTAAAGGGGCCCGAAGCCTGAAAGATACGCAGTATTTT CASSKGARSLKDTQYF
TRBJ1-5 TRBV10-3 - TRBD1 TGTGCCATCAGTGAGTTGGGCACAGGGGGCAATCAGCCCCAGCATTTT CAISELGTGGNQPQHF
TRBJ2-7 TRBV7-9 - - TGTGCCAGCAGCGACAACAGCTACGAGCAGTACTTC CASSDNSYEQYF
TRBJ2-1 TRBV19 few TRBD1 TGTGCCACCTGGACAGGGAACAATGAGCAGTTCTTC CATWTGNNEQFF
TRBJ1-2 TRBV6-5 - - TGTGCCAGCACCCGGGGCCAGGGGTTTAGAGGCTACACCTTC CASTRGQGFRGYTF
TRBJ2-3 TRBV3-1 - TRBD2 TGTGCCAGCAGCGGGACTAGCGGGGGTTGGGATACGCAGTATTTT CASSGTSGGWDTQYF
TRBJ2-5 TRBV29-1 many TRBD2 TGCAGCGTTGCCCCGGGGAGGGTTGAGACCCAGTACTTC CSVAPGRVETQYF
TRBJ2-5 TRBV10-1 - - TGCGCCAGCAGTGAGAACTACCAAGAGACCCAGTACTTC CASSENYQETQYF
TRBJ2-7 TRBV2 - - TGTGCCAGCAGTCGGGACCACTACGAGCAGTACTTC CASSRDHYEQYF
TRBJ2-5 TRBV7-3 many - TGTGCCAGCAGCTTATTTTCGAGAGCCGAGACCCAGTACTTC CASSLFSRAETQYF
TRBJ1-5 TRBV28 - TRBD1 TGTGCCAGCAGTTTCATACCAGGGGGGCGGCCCCAGCATTTT CASSFIPGGRPQHF
TRBJ1-2 TRBV28 - TRBD1 TGTGCCAGCAGTTTTTCAACAGGGGGCATATATGGCTACACCTTC CASSFSTGGIYGYTF
TRBJ1-2 TRBV10-3 - - TGTGCCATCAGTGCACGGACATATGGCTACACCTTC CAISARTYGYTF
TRBJ2-7 TRBV30 - - TGTGCCTGGACCCTAGGGGGGCCCTCCTACGAGCAGTACTTC CAWTLGGPSYEQYF
TRBJ2-5 TRBV10-3 - - TGTGCCATCAGTGGGCGGGATGAGGACAATGAGCAGTACTTC CAISGRDEDNEQYF
TRBJ2-7 TRBV29-1 - TRBD2 TGCAGCGTTCTCAGCGGGGGCTCCTACGAGCAGTACTTC CSVLSGGSYEQYF
TRBJ2-1 TRBV7-3 few TRBD2 TGTGCCAGCAGCTTAGGTTCTAGCGGGAGGGTCGATGAGCAGTTCTTC CASSLGSSGRVDEQFF
TRBJ2-7 TRBV12-3/TRBV12-4 many - TGTGCCAGCAGTCCCCTCCCCGGCTACGAGCAGTACTTC CASSPLPGYEQYF
TRBJ2-1 TRBV7-8 few TRBD2 TGTGCCAGCAGCTTAGAGCGGGGTTCAAATGAGCAGTTCTTC CASSLERGSNEQFF